This T cell receptor beta chain was sequenced in a study of T-cell reconstitution after alpha-beta-depleted transplantation in children. Trimming at V came to 9 bases and at J to 5 bases, leaving 4 bases not matched to a gene. Per the germline V gene, CDR1 is SEHNR and CDR2 is FQNEAQ (reference sequence). The CDR3 contains 12 residues. During its preparation, the TCRbeta library received unique molecular identifiers. TCRdb reprocessed the PCR reads via MiXCR and lists one record per CDR3 protein. The sample consists of almost 400,000 distinct CDR3 sequences, roughly 21% of them appearing once. The TCR was taken from a human donor who donated a stem cell graft to a child with acute myeloid leukemia. This chain connects TRBV7-9 to TRBJ2-5; 9 nucleotides match TRBD2. The sample in question was PBMCs from the stem cell graft donor, obtained from the stem cell graft. CDR3: CASAGGRETQYF. The CDR3 coding sequence is TGTGCCAGTGCGGGAGGGCGGGAGACCCAGTACTTC. Full variable domain (missing parts from reference TRBV7-9 and TRBJ2-5): DTGVSQNPRHKITKRGQNVTFRCDPISEHNRLYWYRQTLGQGPEFLTYFQNEAQLEKSRLLSDRFSAERPKGSFSTLEIQRTEQGDSAMYLCASAGGRETQYFGPGTRLLVL.